Sequencing of this TCR beta chain was carried out in a study of cytomegalovirus exposure and HLA in healthy donors. The PCR was carried out with 60 Vbeta primers and 13 Jbeta primers. The repertoire was sequenced with immunoSEQ multiplex PCR; TCRdb's copy has only in-frame clones and lacks some. The sample contains about 88,000 clones, 80% to 90% of which appear only once. This receptor was obtained from a man aged 18 to 30 in good health and CMV-seronegative. Sequenced: PBMCs.

CDR3 in amino acids: CASSQEGTAFGDTQYF. The CDR3 nucleotides are TGCGCCAGCAGCCAAGAGGGGACAGCCTTTGGGGATACGCAGTATTTT. The chain links TRBV4-3 to TRBJ2-3, with 7 bases lining up with TRBD1. Germline-derived CDR1 and CDR2 are LGHNA and YSLEER. The CDR3 totals 16 residues. Germline trimming cut 0 bases from V and 6 bases from J; bases unmatched to any gene: 9.